The 25 T cell receptor beta chains below all came from one sample that was sequenced in a study of early T cells in non-severe SARS-CoV-2 infection. TCRdb reanalysed the 5' RACE reads using MiXCR and keeps one entry per CDR3 protein. This sample has about 35,000 distinct CDR3 sequences, with about 5.2% found just once. Sequenced here: whole blood, sampled at baseline. All receptors come from an adult who was a healthcare worker with PCR-confirmed SARS-CoV-2 infection or an uninfected control (not recorded which).

This clonotype was seen many times. V gene TRBV4-1 combines with J gene TRBJ2-5; the D is unclear. Germline V CDR1 and CDR2: MGHRA, YSYEKL. CDR3 length: 15 residues. With 0 bases removed from V and 7 bases from J, the gap between germline ends came to 15 bases. The CDR3 region is CASSQDVGSWGTQYF. The CDR3 DNA reads as TGCGCCAGCAGCCAAGATGTTGGCTCTTGGGGGACCCAGTACTTC.

This clonotype has only one observation. The chain uses TRBV6-1 and TRBJ1-1, with 8 bases aligning to TRBD1. After removal of 6 bases from V and 3 bases from J, the junction contained 12 bases not matched to a gene. There are 16 residues in the CDR3. Looked up from germline, CDR1 is MNHNS and CDR2 is SASEGT. CDR3 amino acids: CASRIDRGLRDTEAFF. The CDR3 DNA sequence: TGTGCCAGCAGGATTGACAGGGGTCTTCGGGACACTGAAGCTTTCTTT.

This clonotype was observed a few times. The V and J genes are TRBV10-2 and TRBJ2-3; 8 bases agree with TRBD2. The V gene's germline CDR1 is WSHSY and CDR2 SAAADI. The CDR3 sequence is 14 residues long. V shed 6 bases and J 2 bases; nucleotides not matched to a gene: 4. The CDR3 region has the DNA TGCGCCAGCAGGGTAGCGGGGTTCACAGATACGCAGTATTTT. It codes for CASRVAGFTDTQYF.

This clonotype was found many times. This chain connects TRBV3-1 to TRBJ1-6, with D uncertain. With 5 bases removed from V and 6 bases from J, the gap between germline ends came to 8 bases. The length of the CDR3 is 13 residues. Germline CDR1 and CDR2: LGHDT and YNNKEL (reference sequence). The CDR3 sequence is CASSKTPNSPLHF. CDR3 DNA: TGTGCCAGCAGCAAAACCCCTAATTCACCCCTCCACTTT.

This clonotype has at least ten counts. This chain links TRBV6-5 with TRBJ1-2; no firm D call. The ends were cut back, 8 bases at V and 8 bases at J, with 12 bases in the middle. This CDR3 is 11 amino acids long. From germline, CDR1 is MNHEY and CDR2 SVGAGI. This CDR3 is CASLGLSGYTF. The CDR3 bases are TGTGCCAGCCTAGGGCTTAGCGGCTACACCTTC.

This clonotype came up many times. The chain recombines TRBV2 with TRBJ2-1; 11 positions agree with TRBD2. This CDR3 spans 15 amino acids. V lost 1 base and J lost 8; bases outside the gene matches: 4. CDR1 and CDR2 from the germline V gene are SNHLY and FYNNEI. The CDR3 region is CASSEELAGAHEQFF. In DNA form, the CDR3 reads TGTGCCAGCAGTGAAGAACTAGCGGGAGCACATGAGCAGTTCTTC.

This rearrangement joins TRBV12-3 or TRBV12-4 to TRBJ2-3; 7 bases fit TRBD1. J was trimmed by 6 bases and V by 6 bases; bases with no gene match: 6. This CDR3 is 13 amino acids long. The DNA of the CDR3 is TGTGCCAGCAGGCGGACAGGTGCGGATACGCAGTATTTT. It translates to CASRRTGADTQYF.

The rearrangement joins TRBV15 to TRBJ2-7; D unresolved. The CDR3 extends over 12 amino acids. Germline V gene sequence: CDR1 LNHNV, CDR2 YYDKDF (reference sequence). Deletions cut 4 bases from V and 5 bases from J, with 9 bases between. CDR3 DNA: TGTGCCACCAGCATTGGTTCCGACGAGCAGTACTTC. It is translated as CATSIGSDEQYF.

This clonotype was recorded many times. The chain joins TRBV6-2 or TRBV6-3 to TRBJ1-2; D gene uncertain. CDR1 MNHEY and CDR2 SVGEGT come from the germline V gene. The CDR3 contains 14 residues. The V and J ends lost 7 bases and 2 bases respectively, with 14 bases between them. For the CDR3, the DNA is TGTGCCAGCAAACCTACTGGCCTAAACTATGGCTACACCTTC. This sequence encodes CASKPTGLNYGYTF.

This clonotype was detected ten times or more. The chain uses TRBV30 and TRBJ1-4; TRBD1 matches at 7 bases. The J segment lost 8 bases and the V segment lost 2 bases, leaving 5 bases of the junction unmatched. Germline V gene lookup returns CDR1 GTSNPN and CDR2 SVGIG (reference sequence). CDR3 length: 13 amino acids. CDR3 protein: CAWSQGVLEKLFF. The DNA for the CDR3 is TGTGCCTGGAGTCAGGGGGTTTTGGAAAAACTGTTTTTT.

The sample holds many counts of this clonotype. The V gene is TRBV12-3 or TRBV12-4, the J gene TRBJ2-1; D might be TRBD1 or TRBD2, each matching 5 bases. V was shortened by 8 bases and J by 9 bases, with 11 bases between the two germline ends. The CDR3 is 11 amino acids. DNA for the CDR3: TGTGCCAGCGTGACCGGGACTGAGCAGTTCTTC. Protein sequence: CASVTGTEQFF.

This clonotype was seen at least ten times. V gene TRBV7-9 combines with J gene TRBJ1-4; a possible D gene is TRBD1 (6 bases). CDR1 and CDR2 (germline): SEHNR, FQNEAQ (reference sequence). The CDR3 extends over 18 amino acids. Trimming pared 5 bases from V and 1 base from J, leaving 20 bases between. The CDR3 nucleotides read TGTGCCAGCAGCCCAGGGGTAGGGCGAGGTGGAACTAATGAAAAACTGTTTTTT. Residues: CASSPGVGRGGTNEKLFF.

This clonotype was observed a handful of times. This chain joins TRBV6-2 or TRBV6-3 and TRBJ1-1; 11 bases line up with TRBD1. The germline CDR1 and CDR2 sequences are MNHEY and SVGEGT. This CDR3 region has 16 residues. With 6 bases clipped from V and 4 bases from J, the junction kept 10 bases outside the gene matches. The DNA for the CDR3 is TGTGCCAGCAGAAGGGACAGGGGGGTGGTCGGCACTGAAGCTTTCTTT. It translates to CASRRDRGVVGTEAFF.

This clonotype was found a few times. The chain employs TRBV6-5 and TRBJ2-5, with D unclear. The CDR3 sequence is 13 residues long. The V end lost 6 bases, the J end lost 3 bases, and 11 bases lay between the germline ends. Germline CDR1 reads MNHEY; CDR2 reads SVGAGI. The CDR3 loop reads CASSQGEKETQYF. CDR3 coding DNA: TGTGCCAGCAGCCAAGGCGAGAAAGAGACCCAGTACTTC.

On this clonotype: A read error is possible here, since a much larger clone lies one base away. The J gene is TRBJ2-3, the V gene TRBV6-2 or TRBV6-3; TRBD2 matches 7 bases. The germline CDR1 and CDR2 sequences are MNHEY and SVGEGT. The CDR3 extends over 17 amino acids. The V gene end was trimmed by 2 bases and the J gene end by 2 bases; junction bases not matched to a gene: 10. The CDR3, as DNA: TGTGCCAGCAGTTACGGGAAAGTGGGAGGGTCCACAGATACGCAGTATTTT. It is translated as CASSYGKVGGSTDTQYF.

In this sample, this clonotype turned up many times. CDR3 sequence: CASSQETASNTGELFF. Written as DNA, the CDR3 is TGTGCCAGCAGCCAGGAGACAGCCTCGAACACCGGGGAGCTGTTTTTT. The genes are TRBV28 and TRBJ2-2; D perhaps matches TRBD1 (5 bases). Trimming removed 6 bases at V and 0 bases at J, with 14 bases between. The germline V gene has CDR1 MDHEN and CDR2 SYDVKM. This CDR3 is 16 amino acids long.

The table lists this clonotype with many counts. The gene calls are TRBV4-1 and TRBJ1-1; D is uncertain. The CDR3 covers 14 residues. Trimming left V 4 bases short and J 1 base short, with 10 bases between. Germline CDR1 MGHRA, CDR2 YSYEKL. The CDR3 spells CASSPGRRNTEAFF. CDR3 DNA sequence: TGCGCCAGCAGCCCCGGCCGACGGAACACTGAAGCTTTCTTT.

This clonotype has more than one count but fewer than ten. V usage is TRBV5-1 and J usage is TRBJ2-1; D remains ambiguous. The CDR3 loop spans 13 amino acids. Germline CDR1 SGHRS, CDR2 YFSETQ. V lost 1 base and J 5 bases, leaving 7 bases between the germline ends. This CDR3 reads CASSLYSDNEQFF. Here the CDR3 DNA reads TGCGCCAGCAGCTTGTACTCTGACAATGAGCAGTTCTTC.

There are many counts of this clonotype. The rearrangement links TRBV9 to TRBJ2-1, with D maybe TRBD1 (7 bases). Germline CDR1 is SGDLS and CDR2 is YYNGEE. V lost 4 bases and J lost 2, with 16 bases in between. The CDR3 totals 16 residues. CDR3 amino acids: CASSLLGGGTYNEQFF. CDR3 sequence (DNA): TGTGCCAGCAGCCTCCTAGGGGGCGGGACCTACAATGAGCAGTTCTTC. Looking up the rest from reference TRBV9 and TRBJ2-1 gives the full variable domain: DSGVTQTPKHLITATGQRVTLRCSPRSGDLSVYWYQQSLDQGLQFLIQYYNGEERAKGNILERFSAQQFPDLHSELNLSSLELGDSALYFCASSLLGGGTYNEQFFGPGTRLTVL.

This rearrangement joins TRBV5-1 to TRBJ1-5; the D gene is possibly TRBD1 (5 bases). The germline V and J ends were trimmed by 4 bases and 4 bases, with 12 bases remaining between them. The CDR3 has 14 amino acids. Germline-derived CDR1 and CDR2 are SGHRS and YFSETQ. As DNA, the CDR3 is TGCGCCAGCAGCCGGGACGGCCTAAATCAGCCCCAGCATTTT. Protein: CASSRDGLNQPQHF.

This clonotype was found many times. Here the CDR3 DNA reads TGTGCCACCAGTGAGGGTTGGGGAGCAGATGGCTACACCTTC. Its translation is CATSEGWGADGYTF. The chain joins TRBV24-1 to TRBJ1-2, with D uncertain. V lost 4 bases and J 6 bases, leaving 14 bases between the germline ends. The V gene's germline CDR1 is KGHDR and CDR2 SFDVKD. The CDR3 has 14 amino acids.

This clonotype was found many times. This chain joins TRBV27 and TRBJ2-7; TRBD1 agrees at 11 bases. Germline V gene sequence: CDR1 MNHEY, CDR2 SMNVEV (reference sequence). CDR3 length equals 18 residues. Germline trimming cut 6 bases from V and 3 bases from J; bases unmatched to any gene: 16. The CDR3 DNA follows: TGTGCCAGCAGACGGAGGACAGGGGGCGTCGGCCTCATCTACGAGCAGTACTTC. The encoded protein is CASRRRTGGVGLIYEQYF.

This clonotype was counted many times. The chain carries TRBV20-1 and TRBJ1-1; D gene ambiguous. CDR1 is DFQATT, CDR2 SNEGSKA, per germline (reference sequence). Trimming removed 2 bases at V and 10 bases at J, with 14 bases between. The CDR3 runs 12 residues. For the CDR3, the DNA is TGCAGTGCTAGACTTGACCCGCGGCCAGCTTTCTTT. Translated: CSARLDPRPAFF.

This clonotype has at least ten counts. The V call is TRBV6-5, the J call TRBJ1-1, with D unclear. The CDR3 sequence is 14 residues long. V gave up 2 bases and J gave up 1 base, with 8 bases separating them. Germline V gives CDR1 MNHEY, CDR2 SVGAGI. The CDR3 nucleotides are TGTGCCAGCAGTTACGGTGCCCCGAACACTGAAGCTTTCTTT. This sequence encodes CASSYGAPNTEAFF.

Many counts were recorded for this clonotype. J is TRBJ1-4 and V is TRBV18; a weak D match, TRBD1 (5 bases). CDR3 length: 19 amino acids. CDR1 and CDR2 (germline): KGHSH, LQKENI. Trimming took off 2 bases at V and 4 bases at J, with 23 bases between the two ends. The CDR3 DNA follows: TGTGCCAGCTCACCAACGACTGGGGCGCAGGTTCGGGTTAATGAAAAACTGTTTTTT. Its protein is CASSPTTGAQVRVNEKLFF.